The sample holds many counts of the clone carrying this TCR beta chain. The data belong to a study of T cells in Graves' hyperthyroidism and ophthalmopathy. Overall study: Peripheral blood was obtained at initial diagnosis, preceding any treatment.

This CDR3 is 13 amino acids long. The germline V and J ends were trimmed by 5 bases and 5 bases, with 10 bases remaining between them. Per germline, CDR1 SEHNR and CDR2 FQNEAQ (reference sequence). Investigators excluded patients with uncontrolled infection, other autoimmune disease, pregnancy or lactation. Amplification yielded TCR beta CDR3 regions, with RNA transcripts as the source. A first-round RT-PCR of the TCR CDR3 used the HTBI primer set. TCRdb redid the calling of the multiplex PCR reads with MiXCR, one entry per CDR3 protein. This repertoire shows about 620,000 distinct CDR3 sequences, about a sixth found once; its top ten account for around 4%.

The sequence was collected from a young woman with Graves' hyperthyroidism. The chain recombines TRBV7-9 with TRBJ2-1, with D unclear. Sequenced material: blood. CDR3 region: CASSIFSNNEQFF. In DNA, the CDR3 is TGTGCCAGCAGCATATTCAGCAACAATGAGCAGTTCTTC.